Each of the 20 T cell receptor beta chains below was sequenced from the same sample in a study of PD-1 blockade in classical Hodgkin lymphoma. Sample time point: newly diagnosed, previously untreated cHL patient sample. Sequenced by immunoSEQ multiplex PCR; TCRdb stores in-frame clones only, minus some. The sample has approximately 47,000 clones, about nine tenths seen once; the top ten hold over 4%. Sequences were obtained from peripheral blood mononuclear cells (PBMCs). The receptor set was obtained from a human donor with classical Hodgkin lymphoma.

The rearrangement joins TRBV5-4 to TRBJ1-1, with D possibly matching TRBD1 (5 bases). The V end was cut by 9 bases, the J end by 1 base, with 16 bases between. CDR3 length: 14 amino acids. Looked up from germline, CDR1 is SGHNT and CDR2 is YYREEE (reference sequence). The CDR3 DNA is TGTGCCACCCAGGGACCGCGGGCGAACACTGAAGCTTTCTTT. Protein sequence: CATQGPRANTEAFF.

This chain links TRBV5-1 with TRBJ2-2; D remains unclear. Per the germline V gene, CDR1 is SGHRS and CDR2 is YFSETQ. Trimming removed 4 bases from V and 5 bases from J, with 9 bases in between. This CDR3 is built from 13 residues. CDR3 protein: CASSIEVTGELFF. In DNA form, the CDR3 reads TGCGCCAGCAGCATAGAGGTTACCGGGGAGCTGTTTTTT. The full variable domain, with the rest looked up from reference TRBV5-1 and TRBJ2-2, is KAGVTQTPRYLIKTRGQQVTLSCSPISGHRSVSWYQQTPGQGLQFLFEYFSETQRNKGNFPGRFSGRQFSNSRSEMNVSTLELGDSALYLCASSIEVTGELFFGEGSRLTVL.

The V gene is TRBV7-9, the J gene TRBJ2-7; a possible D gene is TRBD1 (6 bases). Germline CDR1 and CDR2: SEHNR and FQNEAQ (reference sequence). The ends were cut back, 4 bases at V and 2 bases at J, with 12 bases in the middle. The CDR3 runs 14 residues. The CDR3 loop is CASSSTGQPYEQYF. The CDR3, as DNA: TGTGCCAGCAGCTCAACGGGACAACCCTACGAGCAGTACTTC. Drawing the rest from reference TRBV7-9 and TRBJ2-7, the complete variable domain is DTGVSQNPRHKITKRGQNVTFRCDPISEHNRLYWYRQTLGQGPEFLTYFQNEAQLEKSRLLSDRFSAERPKGSFSTLEIQRTEQGDSAMYLCASSSTGQPYEQYFGPGTRLTVT.

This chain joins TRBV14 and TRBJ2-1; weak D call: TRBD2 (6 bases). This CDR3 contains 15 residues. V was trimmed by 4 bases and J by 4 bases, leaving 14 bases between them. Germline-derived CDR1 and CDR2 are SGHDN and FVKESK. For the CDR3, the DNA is TGTGCCAGCAGCCGGGTGGGGGGATTATACAATGAGCAGTTCTTC. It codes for CASSRVGGLYNEQFF. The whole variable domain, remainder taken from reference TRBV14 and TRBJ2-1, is EAGVTQFPSHSVIEKGQTVTLRCDPISGHDNLYWYRRVMGKEIKFLLHFVKESKQDESGMPNNRFLAERTGGTYSTLKVQPAELEDSGVYFCASSRVGGLYNEQFFGPGTRLTVL.

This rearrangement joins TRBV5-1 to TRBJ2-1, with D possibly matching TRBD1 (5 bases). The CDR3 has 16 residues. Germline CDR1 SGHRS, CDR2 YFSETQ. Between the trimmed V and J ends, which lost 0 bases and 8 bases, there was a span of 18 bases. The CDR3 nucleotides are TGCGCCAGCAGCTTGGAGGGCGGCCTAACCAGGGATGAGCAGTTCTTC. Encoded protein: CASSLEGGLTRDEQFF.

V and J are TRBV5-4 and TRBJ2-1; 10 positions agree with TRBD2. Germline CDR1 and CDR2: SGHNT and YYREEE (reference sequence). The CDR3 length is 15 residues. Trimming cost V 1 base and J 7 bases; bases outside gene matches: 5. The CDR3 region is CASSLFQRGGNEQFF. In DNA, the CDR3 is TGTGCCAGCAGCTTGTTTCAGCGGGGGGGGAATGAGCAGTTCTTC.

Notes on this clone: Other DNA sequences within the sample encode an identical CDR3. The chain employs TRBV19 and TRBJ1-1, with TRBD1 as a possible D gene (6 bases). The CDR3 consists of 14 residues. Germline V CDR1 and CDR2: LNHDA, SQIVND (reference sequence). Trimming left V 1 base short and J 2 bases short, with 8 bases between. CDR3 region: CASSIGGRNTEAFF. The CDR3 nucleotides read TGTGCCAGTAGTATAGGGGGGCGAAACACTGAAGCTTTCTTT.

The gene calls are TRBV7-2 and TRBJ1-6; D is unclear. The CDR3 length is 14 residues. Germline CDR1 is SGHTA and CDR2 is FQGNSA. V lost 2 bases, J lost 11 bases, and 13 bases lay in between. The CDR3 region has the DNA TGTGCCAGCAGCTTACCGGTCCCCAACCCACCCCTCCACTTT. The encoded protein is CASSLPVPNPPLHF.

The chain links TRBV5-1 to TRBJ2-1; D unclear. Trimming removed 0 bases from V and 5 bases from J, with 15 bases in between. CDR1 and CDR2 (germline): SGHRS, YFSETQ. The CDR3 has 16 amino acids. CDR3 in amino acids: CASSLAEGRVDNEQFF. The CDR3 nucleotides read TGCGCCAGCAGCTTGGCCGAAGGTCGGGTTGACAATGAGCAGTTCTTC.

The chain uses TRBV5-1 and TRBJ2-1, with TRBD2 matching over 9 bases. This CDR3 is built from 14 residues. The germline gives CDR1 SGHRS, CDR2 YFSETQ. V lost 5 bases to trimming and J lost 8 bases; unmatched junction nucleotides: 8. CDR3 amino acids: CASSWTSVRDEQFF. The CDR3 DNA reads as TGCGCCAGCAGTTGGACTAGCGTTAGGGATGAGCAGTTCTTC. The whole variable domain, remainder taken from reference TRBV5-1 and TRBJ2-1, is KAGVTQTPRYLIKTRGQQVTLSCSPISGHRSVSWYQQTPGQGLQFLFEYFSETQRNKGNFPGRFSGRQFSNSRSEMNVSTLELGDSALYLCASSWTSVRDEQFFGPGTRLTVL.

CDR3 sequence: CASSSPTGRAGANVLTF. Here the CDR3 DNA reads TGTGCCAGCAGTTCACCGACAGGGAGAGCTGGGGCCAACGTCCTGACTTTC. The chain employs TRBV27 and TRBJ2-6; 7 bases align to TRBD1. CDR1 is MNHEY and CDR2 is SMNVEV in the germline V gene (reference sequence). This CDR3 spans 17 amino acids. J lost 2 bases, V lost 4 bases, and 8 bases had no gene match.

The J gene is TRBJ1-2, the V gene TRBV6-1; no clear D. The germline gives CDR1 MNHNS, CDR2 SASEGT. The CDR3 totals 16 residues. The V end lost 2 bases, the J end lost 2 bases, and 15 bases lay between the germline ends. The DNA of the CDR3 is TGTGCCAGCAGTGAACAAAAAACAGCCATGAACTATGGCTACACCTTC. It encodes CASSEQKTAMNYGYTF.

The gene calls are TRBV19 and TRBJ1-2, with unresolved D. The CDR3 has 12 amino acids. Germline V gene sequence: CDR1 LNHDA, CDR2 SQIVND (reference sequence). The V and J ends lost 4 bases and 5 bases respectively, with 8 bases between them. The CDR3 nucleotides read TGTGCCAGTAGTACCGACACGTATGGCTACACCTTC. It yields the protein CASSTDTYGYTF. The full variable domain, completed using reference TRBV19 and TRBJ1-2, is DGGITQSPKYLFRKEGQNVTLSCEQNLNHDAMYWYRQDPGQGLRLIYYSQIVNDFQKGDIAEGYSVSREKKESFPLTVTSAQKNPTAFYLCASSTDTYGYTFGSGTRLTVV.

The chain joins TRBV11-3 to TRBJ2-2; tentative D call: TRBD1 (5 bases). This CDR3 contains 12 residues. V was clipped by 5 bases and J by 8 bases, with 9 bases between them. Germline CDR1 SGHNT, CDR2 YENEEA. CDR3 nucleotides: TGTGCCAGCAGCCCCTGGACAGGGGAGCTGTTTTTT. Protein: CASSPWTGELFF.

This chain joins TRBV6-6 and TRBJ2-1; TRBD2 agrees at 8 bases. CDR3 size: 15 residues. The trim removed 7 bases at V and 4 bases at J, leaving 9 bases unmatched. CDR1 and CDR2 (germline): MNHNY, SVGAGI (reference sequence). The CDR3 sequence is CASIDGSSGYNEQFF. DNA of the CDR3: TGTGCCAGCATCGACGGGTCTAGCGGGTACAATGAGCAGTTCTTC.

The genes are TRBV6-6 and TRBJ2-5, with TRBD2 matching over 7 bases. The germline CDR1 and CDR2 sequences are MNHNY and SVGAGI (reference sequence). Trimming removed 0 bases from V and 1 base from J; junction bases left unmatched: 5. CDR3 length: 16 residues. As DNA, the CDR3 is TGTGCCAGCAGTTACTCCCTCGGACTAGGCCAAGAGACCCAGTACTTC. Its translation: CASSYSLGLGQETQYF.

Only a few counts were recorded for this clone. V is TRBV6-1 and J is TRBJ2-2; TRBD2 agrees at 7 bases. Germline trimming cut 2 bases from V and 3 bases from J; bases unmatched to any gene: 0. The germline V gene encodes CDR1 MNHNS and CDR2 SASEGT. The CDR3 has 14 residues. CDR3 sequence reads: CASSELADTGELFF. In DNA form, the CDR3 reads TGTGCCAGCAGTGAACTAGCGGACACCGGGGAGCTGTTTTTT.

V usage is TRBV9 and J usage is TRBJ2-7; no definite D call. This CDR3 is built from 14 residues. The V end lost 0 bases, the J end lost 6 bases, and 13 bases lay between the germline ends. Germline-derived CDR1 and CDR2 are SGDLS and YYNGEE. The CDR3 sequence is CASSVGGYSLEQYF. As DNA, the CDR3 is TGTGCCAGCAGCGTAGGCGGCTACTCCCTCGAGCAGTACTTC.

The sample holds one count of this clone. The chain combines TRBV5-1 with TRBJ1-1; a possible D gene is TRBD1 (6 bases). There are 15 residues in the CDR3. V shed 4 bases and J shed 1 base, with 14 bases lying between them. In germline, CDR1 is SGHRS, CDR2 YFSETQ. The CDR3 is CASSLSGGKNTEAFF. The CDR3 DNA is TGCGCCAGCAGCCTCTCGGGGGGCAAGAACACTGAAGCTTTCTTT. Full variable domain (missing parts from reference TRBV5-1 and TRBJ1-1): KAGVTQTPRYLIKTRGQQVTLSCSPISGHRSVSWYQQTPGQGLQFLFEYFSETQRNKGNFPGRFSGRQFSNSRSEMNVSTLELGDSALYLCASSLSGGKNTEAFFGQGTRLTVV.

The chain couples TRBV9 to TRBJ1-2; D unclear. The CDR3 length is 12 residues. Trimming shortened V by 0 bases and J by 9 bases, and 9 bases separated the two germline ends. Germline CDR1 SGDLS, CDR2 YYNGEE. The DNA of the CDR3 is TGTGCCAGCAGCGTAGTCGGGGATCGCTACACCTTC. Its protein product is CASSVVGDRYTF.